The clone carrying this TCR beta chain was seen more than once but under ten times. Its antigen is unknown. The sample belongs to a study of T cell repertoires in cytomegalovirus infection. V lost 0 bases to trimming and J lost 4 bases, with 12 bases between them. Germline V CDR1 and CDR2: LGHDT, YNNKEL (reference sequence). The CDR3 is 15 residues long. TCRdb reprocessed the reads with MiXCR, giving one entry per CDR3 protein. Among 100,000 or so distinct CDR3 sequences, approximately 30% were seen once, and the ten largest hold roughly 70%. This sequence joins TRBV3-1 and TRBJ2-5, with D possibly being TRBD1 or TRBD2 (5 bases each). The sequence was obtained from a human donor in good health (CMV status not recorded). Some clones in this sample may be carry-over from other donors' samples. The sample was CD8+ T cells from cultured PBMCs, taken from culture after CMV antigen stimulation. The CDR3 nucleotides are TGTGCCAGCAGCCAAGAATGGGGGTTGGGAGAGACCCAGTACTTC. It encodes CASSQEWGLGETQYF.